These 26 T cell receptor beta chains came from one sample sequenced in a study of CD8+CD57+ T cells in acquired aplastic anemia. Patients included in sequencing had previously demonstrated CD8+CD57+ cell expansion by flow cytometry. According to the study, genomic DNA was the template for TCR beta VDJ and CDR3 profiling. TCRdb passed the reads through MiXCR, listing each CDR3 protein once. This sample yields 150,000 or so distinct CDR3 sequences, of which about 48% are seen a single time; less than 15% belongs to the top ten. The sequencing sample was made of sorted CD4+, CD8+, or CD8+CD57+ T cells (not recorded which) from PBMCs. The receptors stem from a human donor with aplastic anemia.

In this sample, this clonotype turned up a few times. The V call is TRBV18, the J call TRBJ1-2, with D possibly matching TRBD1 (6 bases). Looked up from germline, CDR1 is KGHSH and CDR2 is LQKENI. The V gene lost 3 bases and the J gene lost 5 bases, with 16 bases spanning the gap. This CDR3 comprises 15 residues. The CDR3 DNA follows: TGTGCCAGCTCACCCAGGACAGCCCTGAGGTATGGCTACACCTTC. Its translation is CASSPRTALRYGYTF.

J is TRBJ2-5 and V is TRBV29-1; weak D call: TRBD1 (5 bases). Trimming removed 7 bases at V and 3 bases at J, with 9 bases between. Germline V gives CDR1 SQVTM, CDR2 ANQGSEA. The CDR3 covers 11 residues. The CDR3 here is CSGVDKETQYF. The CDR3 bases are TGCAGCGGAGTGGACAAAGAGACCCAGTACTTC. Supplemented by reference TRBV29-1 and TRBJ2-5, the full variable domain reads SAVISQKPSRDICQRGTSLTIQCQVDSQVTMMFWYRQQPGQSLTLIATANQGSEATYESGFVIDKFPISRPNLTFSTLTVSNMSPEDSSIYLCSGVDKETQYFGPGTRLLVL.

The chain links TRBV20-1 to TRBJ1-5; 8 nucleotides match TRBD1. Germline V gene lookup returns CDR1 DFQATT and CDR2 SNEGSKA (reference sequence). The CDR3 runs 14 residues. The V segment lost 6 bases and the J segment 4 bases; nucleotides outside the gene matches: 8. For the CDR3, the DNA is TGCAGTGCCATCAAGACAGGGGAAAATCAGCCCCAGCATTTT. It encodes CSAIKTGENQPQHF.

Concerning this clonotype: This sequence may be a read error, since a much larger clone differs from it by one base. The CDR3 coding sequence is TGTGCCAGCAGCCAAGATCCGGGACTAGCGGGGGGGAAGGGCGAGCAGTACTTC. This gives the protein CASSQDPGLAGGKGEQYF. This sequence joins TRBV4-2 and TRBJ2-7; the match to TRBD2 covers 16 bases. The CDR3 has 18 amino acids. V shed 0 bases, J shed 6 bases, and the junction held 8 bases outside the gene matches. Germline V gene data show CDR1 as LGHNA and CDR2 as YNFKEQ.

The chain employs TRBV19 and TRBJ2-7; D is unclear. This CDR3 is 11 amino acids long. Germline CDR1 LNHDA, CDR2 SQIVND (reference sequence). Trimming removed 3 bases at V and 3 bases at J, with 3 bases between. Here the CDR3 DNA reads TGTGCCAGTAGTATTGGCTACGAGCAGTACTTC. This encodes CASSIGYEQYF.

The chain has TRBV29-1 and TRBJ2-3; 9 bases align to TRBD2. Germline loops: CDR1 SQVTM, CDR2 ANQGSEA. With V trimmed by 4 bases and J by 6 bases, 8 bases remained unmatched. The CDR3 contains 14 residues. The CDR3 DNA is TGCAGCGTTGCGGGCGGGGGGGCGCCGGATACGCAGTATTTT. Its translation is CSVAGGGAPDTQYF.

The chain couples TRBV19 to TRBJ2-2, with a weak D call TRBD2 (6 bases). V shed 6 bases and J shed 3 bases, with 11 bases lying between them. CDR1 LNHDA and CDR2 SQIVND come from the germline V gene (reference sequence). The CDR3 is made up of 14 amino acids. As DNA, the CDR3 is TGTGCCAGTAGGATCGGCGGGGACACCGGGGAGCTGTTTTTT. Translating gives CASRIGGDTGELFF.

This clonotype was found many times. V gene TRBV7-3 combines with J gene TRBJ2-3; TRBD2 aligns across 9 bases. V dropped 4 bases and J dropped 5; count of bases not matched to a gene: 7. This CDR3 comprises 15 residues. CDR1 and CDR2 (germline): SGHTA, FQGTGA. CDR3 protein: CASSWGGGAEDTQYF. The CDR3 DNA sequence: TGTGCCAGCAGCTGGGGCGGGGGGGCAGAAGATACGCAGTATTTT.

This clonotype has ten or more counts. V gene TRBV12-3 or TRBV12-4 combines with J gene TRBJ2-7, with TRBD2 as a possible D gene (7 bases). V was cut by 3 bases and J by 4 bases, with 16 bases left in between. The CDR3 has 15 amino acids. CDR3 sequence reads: CASSFGGGAGYEQYF. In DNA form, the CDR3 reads TGTGCCAGCAGTTTCGGTGGGGGGGCCGGGTACGAGCAGTACTTC.

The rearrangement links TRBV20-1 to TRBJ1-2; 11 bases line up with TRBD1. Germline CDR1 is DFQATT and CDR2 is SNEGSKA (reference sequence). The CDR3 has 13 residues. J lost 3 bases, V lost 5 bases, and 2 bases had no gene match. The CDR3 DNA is TGCAGTGCTGGACAGGGGGCTGACTATGGCTACACCTTC. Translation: CSAGQGADYGYTF.

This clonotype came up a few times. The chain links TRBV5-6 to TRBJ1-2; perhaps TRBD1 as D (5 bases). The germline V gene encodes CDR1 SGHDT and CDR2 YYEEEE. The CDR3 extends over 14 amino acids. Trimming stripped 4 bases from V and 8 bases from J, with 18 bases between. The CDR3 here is CASSPAGSMSGYTF. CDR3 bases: TGTGCCAGCAGCCCGGCAGGGTCTATGTCGGGCTACACCTTC. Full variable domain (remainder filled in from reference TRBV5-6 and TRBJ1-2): DAGVTQSPTHLIKTRGQQVTLRCSPKSGHDTVSWYQQALGQGPQFIFQYYEEEERQRGNFPDRFSGHQFPNYSSELNVNALLLGDSALYLCASSPAGSMSGYTFGSGTRLTVV.

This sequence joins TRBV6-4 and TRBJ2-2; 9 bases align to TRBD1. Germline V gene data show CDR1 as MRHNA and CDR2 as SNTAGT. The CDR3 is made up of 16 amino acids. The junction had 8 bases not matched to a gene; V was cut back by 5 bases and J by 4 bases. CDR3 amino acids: CASSTEGTGTTGELFF. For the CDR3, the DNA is TGTGCCAGCAGTACCGAGGGGACAGGGACCACCGGGGAGCTGTTTTTT.

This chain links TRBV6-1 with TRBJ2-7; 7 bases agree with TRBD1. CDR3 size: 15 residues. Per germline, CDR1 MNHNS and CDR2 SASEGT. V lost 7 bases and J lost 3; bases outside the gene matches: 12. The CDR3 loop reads CASNKLETGDYEQYF. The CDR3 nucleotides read TGTGCCAGCAACAAGCTCGAAACAGGGGACTACGAGCAGTACTTC.

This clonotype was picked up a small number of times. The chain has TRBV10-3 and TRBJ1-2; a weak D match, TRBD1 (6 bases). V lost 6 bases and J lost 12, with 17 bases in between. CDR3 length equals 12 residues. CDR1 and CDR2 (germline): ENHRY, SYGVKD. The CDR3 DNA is TGTGCCATCAGAGGCCGGGACAATGGAAACACCTTC. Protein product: CAIRGRDNGNTF.

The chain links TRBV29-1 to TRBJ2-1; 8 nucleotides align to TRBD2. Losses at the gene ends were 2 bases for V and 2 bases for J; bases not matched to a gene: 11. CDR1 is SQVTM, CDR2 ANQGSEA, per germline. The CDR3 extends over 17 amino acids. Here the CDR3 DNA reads TGCAGCGTTGAAAGTCTTGAAGCGGGAGACACCTACAATGAGCAGTTCTTC. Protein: CSVESLEAGDTYNEQFF.

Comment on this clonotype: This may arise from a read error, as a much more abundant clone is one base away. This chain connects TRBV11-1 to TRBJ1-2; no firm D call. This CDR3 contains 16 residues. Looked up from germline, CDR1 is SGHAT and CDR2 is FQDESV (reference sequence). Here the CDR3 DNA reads TGTGCCAGCAGCTTACCAGGAGAAATAAAATCCTATAGCTACACCTTC. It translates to CASSLPGEIKSYSYTF.

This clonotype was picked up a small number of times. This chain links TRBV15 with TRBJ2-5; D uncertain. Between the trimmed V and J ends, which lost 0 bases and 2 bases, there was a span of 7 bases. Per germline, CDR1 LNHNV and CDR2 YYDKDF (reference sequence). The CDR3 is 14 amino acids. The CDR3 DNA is TGTGCCACCAGCAGAGATCCCAGTCAAGAGACCCAGTACTTC. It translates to CATSRDPSQETQYF.

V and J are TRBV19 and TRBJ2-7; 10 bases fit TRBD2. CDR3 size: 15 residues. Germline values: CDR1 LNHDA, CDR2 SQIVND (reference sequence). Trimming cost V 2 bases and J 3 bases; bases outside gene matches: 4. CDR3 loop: CASSILAGGIYEQYF. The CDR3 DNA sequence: TGTGCCAGTAGTATATTAGCGGGAGGTATCTACGAGCAGTACTTC.

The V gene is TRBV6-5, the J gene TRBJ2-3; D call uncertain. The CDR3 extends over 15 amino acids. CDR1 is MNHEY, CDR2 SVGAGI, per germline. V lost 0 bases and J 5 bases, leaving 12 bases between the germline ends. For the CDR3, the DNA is TGTGCCAGCAGTTACTCGAGAGTTGGTGTAGATACGCAGTATTTT. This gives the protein CASSYSRVGVDTQYF.

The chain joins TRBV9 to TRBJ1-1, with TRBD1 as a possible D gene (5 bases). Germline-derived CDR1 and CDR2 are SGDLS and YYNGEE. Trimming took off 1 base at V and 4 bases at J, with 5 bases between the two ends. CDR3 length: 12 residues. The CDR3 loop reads CASSVRGTEAFF. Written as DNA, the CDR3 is TGTGCCAGCAGCGTAAGGGGCACTGAAGCTTTCTTT.

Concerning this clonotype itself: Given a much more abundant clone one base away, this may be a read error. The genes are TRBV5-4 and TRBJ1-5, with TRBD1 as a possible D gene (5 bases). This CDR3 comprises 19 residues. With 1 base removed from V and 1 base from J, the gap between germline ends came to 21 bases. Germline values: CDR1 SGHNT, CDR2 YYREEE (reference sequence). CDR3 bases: TGTGCCAGCAGCTTGAGGGACGGGGTCCGCCTCGGGAGCAATCAGCCCCAGCATTTT. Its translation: CASSLRDGVRLGSNQPQHF.

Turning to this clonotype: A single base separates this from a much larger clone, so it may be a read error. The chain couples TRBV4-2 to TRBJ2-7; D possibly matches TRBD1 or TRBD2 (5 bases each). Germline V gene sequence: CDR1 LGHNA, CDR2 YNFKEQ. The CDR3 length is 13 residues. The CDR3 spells CVSSPGAGGEQYF. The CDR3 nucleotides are TGTGTCAGCAGCCCCGGGGCAGGTGGCGAGCAGTACTTC.

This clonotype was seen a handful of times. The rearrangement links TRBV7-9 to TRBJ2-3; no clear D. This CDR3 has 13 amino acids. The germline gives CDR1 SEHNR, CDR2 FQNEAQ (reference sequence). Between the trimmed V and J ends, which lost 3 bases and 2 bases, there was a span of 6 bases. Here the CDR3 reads CASSFGDTDTQYF. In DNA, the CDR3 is TGTGCCAGCAGCTTTGGCGACACAGATACGCAGTATTTT. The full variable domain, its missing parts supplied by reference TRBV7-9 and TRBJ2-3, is DTGVSQNPRHKITKRGQNVTFRCDPISEHNRLYWYRQTLGQGPEFLTYFQNEAQLEKSRLLSDRFSAERPKGSFSTLEIQRTEQGDSAMYLCASSFGDTDTQYFGPGTRLTVL.

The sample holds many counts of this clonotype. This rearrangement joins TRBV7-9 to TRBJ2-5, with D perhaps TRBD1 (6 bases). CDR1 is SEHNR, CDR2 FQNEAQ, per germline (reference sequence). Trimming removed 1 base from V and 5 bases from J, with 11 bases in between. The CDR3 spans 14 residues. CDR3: CASSLGQEWETQYF. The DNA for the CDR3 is TGTGCCAGCAGCTTAGGACAGGAGTGGGAGACCCAGTACTTC.

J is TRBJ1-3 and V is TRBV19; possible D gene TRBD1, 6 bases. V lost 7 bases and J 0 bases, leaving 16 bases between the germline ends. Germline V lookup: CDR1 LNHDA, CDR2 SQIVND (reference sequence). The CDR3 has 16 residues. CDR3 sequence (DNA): TGTGCCAGTACCGGACGGACAGTCAGCTCTGGAAACACCATATATTTT. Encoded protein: CASTGRTVSSGNTIYF.

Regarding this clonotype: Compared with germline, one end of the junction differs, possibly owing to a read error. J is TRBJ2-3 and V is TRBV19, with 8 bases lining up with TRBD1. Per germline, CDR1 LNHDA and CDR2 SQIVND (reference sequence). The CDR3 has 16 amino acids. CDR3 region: CACSASRGLHTDTQYF. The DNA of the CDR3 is TGTGCCTGTAGTGCGTCCAGGGGGCTCCACACAGATACGCAGTATTTT.